There are a few counts of the clone carrying this T cell receptor beta chain. Authors' data handling: Using reference gene primer amplification, nucleated cell counts were estimated. The data were produced by immunoSEQ multiplex PCR, yet TCRdb's version contains in-frame clones alone and is incomplete. Clone size and the V and J calls come from that table; the DNA yielded D and trimming. Counted here are 65,000 to 75,000 clones, roughly 74% occurring once; the ten biggest clones make up roughly a sixth. CDR3 length: 14 amino acids. The germline V gene encodes CDR1 MNHEY and CDR2 SMNVEV (reference sequence). V shed 6 bases and J shed 3 bases, with 15 bases lying between them. These data come from a study of blood T cell repertoires in COVID-19. Study-wide background: The analysed material was cDNA or gDNA that came from T cells, B-cell-depleted T cells, or PBMCs.

The gene calls are TRBV27 and TRBJ2-7; D may be TRBD1 (6 bases). The sequenced material came from peripheral blood. The clonotype was recovered from a human donor in a cohort sampled during active COVID-19. The CDR3 DNA follows: TGTGCCAGCAGCCGCCGGGACACGTTCTACGAGCAGTACTTC. Amino acid sequence: CASSRRDTFYEQYF.